This TCR beta chain was captured in a study of T cells after posttransplantation cyclophosphamide (dated by TCRdb to about 2016). For the wider study: Using TRB sequencing, the study followed how the T cell repertoire rebuilt after myeloablative bone marrow transplantation with posttransplantation cyclophosphamide given as GVHD prophylaxis. Public TRB sequences were compared against a database of over 3,600 sequences linked to responses to pathogens, tumor antigens, self-antigens and alloantigens. TRA and TRB clonality were tightly correlated in several samples, so subsequent TCR analyses focused on TRB only. Samples from around 37 PTCy-treated patients, along with samples from around 16 of their related bone marrow donors, underwent antigen receptor sequencing. TRB sequencing was also done on up to 3 additional blood samples from 2 to 5.2 years after transplant in 3 patients, and on pretransplant blood from a handful of patients. Blood from all 35 or so PTCy patients with 1-year posttransplant specimens was subjected to TRB sequencing.

TRB sequencing was run on genomic DNA with either the immunoSEQ assay at survey resolution or the hsTCRB kit. Processing in the source paper ran as follows. The immunoSEQ software handled the initial read processing, while the LymphoSeq R package was used for the repertoire analyses. For each TRB dataset, clonality was calculated as 1 minus normalized Shannon entropy, and the Gini coefficient was computed as well. To infer phenotypes in unsorted samples, TRB sequences from sorted subsets of the recipient or donor were mapped onto the unsorted samples of the same recipient. Not all clones reach the TCRdb copy of this immuneACCESS table, which keeps in-frame sequences only. Checked studies attribute under half of the gap to unresolved V genes and leave the rest unexplained. V, J and clone size derive from that table, while D and trimming were established from the DNA sequence. The table gives approximately 15,000 clones for this sample, with none occurring only once. Clones ranked in the top ten supply 20% to 25% of the sample.

This specimen's treatment or condition label, per the study, means: high-dose cyclophosphamide on days +3 and +4 as single-agent GVHD prophylaxis. PTCy patients received busulfan and fludarabine conditioning, a related or unrelated marrow graft, and cyclophosphamide on days +3 and +4. The PTCy-treated patients were enrolled in a prospective multi-institutional clinical trial. Mononuclear cells from peripheral blood and bone marrow were separated by Ficoll-Hypaque density centrifugation and then cryopreserved. This clone was seen a few times. The antigen it recognizes is unknown. The record has no base qualities; no much larger clone is one base away. V is pruned by 5 bases and J by 2 bases, leaving 2 bases of the junction without a gene match. The germline V gene (reference sequence) supplies CDR1 MNHNY and CDR2 SVGAGI. From its cysteine to its phenylalanine, the CDR3 spans 14 amino acids. The DNA shown is the 42-base CDR3, in frame from base 1.

Paper-wide results and their limitations: At 1-2 months, donor-recipient similarity was low but rose over the first year, and the later blood repertoires were often dominated by donor CD8+ memory clones. The TRB repertoires of T cells infiltrating skin or the GI tract showed only limited overlap with the TRB repertoires found in blood. Across 45 patients, recipient CMV seropositivity and CMV reactivation were highly associated with TRB clonality; PTCy diversity was similar to CNI/methotrexate controls.

The receptor was isolated from a female patient aged 35-55 years who received an allogeneic stem cell transplant from a related donor, was CMV-positive, and had no GVHD. Donor T cells from the graft may be present among the T cells after a transplant. The sequenced sample was PBMCs, obtained 950 to 1,200 days after allogeneic stem cell transplant with posttransplant cyclophosphamide. The receptor chain draws on TRBV6-6 and TRBJ2-1, with TRBD1 identical over 8 junction bases. The CDR3 here reads CASSAQGAYNEQFF. The bases read TGTGCCAGCAGTGCACAGGGGGCCTACAATGAGCAGTTCTTC.